This TCR beta chain stems from a study of CXCR3-negative and CXCR3-positive naive CD8 T cells (dated by TCRdb to the late 2010s). Study-wide context: In total, about 135 million TRB reads were obtained, which works out to roughly 1.5 +/- 0.3 million reads per library. Naive subsets from several donors and memory cells from 3 donors were included in the TRBV-TRBJ cluster analysis. Diversity and physicochemical repertoire analyses were performed on some eleven donors pooled from two independent experiments. Overall study results and their limits: TRBV-TRBJ usage was similar between naive CXCR3-negative and CXCR3-positive cells from the same donor, while memory cells showed distinct patterns. Because surface CD5, which has been linked to self-reactivity in mice, was comparable between naive subsets, TCR interaction strength was also inferred from TRB CDR3 physicochemical properties. Comparably high repertoire diversity was found in both naive subsets, whereas much lower repertoire diversity was found in memory CD8+ T cells. CXCR3 expression partially decreased after cryopreservation, so most assays used freshly isolated PBMCs.

For each CD8+ T cell subset, flow sorting was done in triplicate, and roughly 320,000 cells per subset went directly into RLT lysis buffer. Using standard density gradient centrifugation, peripheral blood mononuclear cells were isolated from buffy coats. An RNeasy Mini Kit was used to extract total RNA from the sorted cells. With no count recorded, this clonotype is classed as medium-sized (0.01 to 0.1%) from frequency. Its cognate antigen has yet to be identified. TCRdb records NextSeq 550 as the sequencer. The Human TCR Profiling Kit (MiLaboratory) was used to make UMI-labeled 5' RACE TRB cDNA libraries. cDNA synthesis used the entire amount of extracted RNA, and PCR amplification then used the entire amount of cDNA produced. The libraries were made side by side, with each library going through the same number of PCR cycles. On the study's bioinformatics: MIGEC and MiXCR extracted about 57,000 +/- 9,900 unique UMI-labeled TRB cDNA molecules per library, requiring at least two reads per UMI. On average, about 40,000 +/- 10,000 functional in-frame TRB CDR3 nucleotide clonotypes lacking stop codons were found per library. Diversity metrics, including normalized Shannon-Wiener and Chao1, were computed in VDJtools after downsampling to 5000 UMI-labeled TRB molecules per sample. VDJtools was used to calculate clonotype-size-weighted physicochemical properties of the central five CDR3 residues, namely interaction energy, strength, volume and Kidera factor 4. Each CDR3 protein sequence appears as one entry after TCRdb reprocessed the reads, and no DNA is included. These V and J calls originate from TCRdb's pipeline instead of the authors' own analysis. This specimen's table enumerates 45,000 to 55,000 distinct CDR3 sequences. Roughly 15% of the sample is taken by the ten largest.

Sample: memory CD8+ T cells from blood. Read against the paper, the sample's cell subset or site label means: conventional CD8+ memory T cells (TMEM), sorted as controls. The receptor was isolated from a human donor in good health. Some clones in this sample may be carry-over from other donors' samples.

The CDR3 loop reads CASSEGGGQETQYF. The chain uses TRBV6-1 and TRBJ2-5; TCRdb names TRBD1, which stays unverified in the absence of DNA. The CDR1 and CDR2 encoded by the germline V gene are MNHNS and SASEGT. The CDR3 has 14 amino acids, counting the end cysteine and phenylalanine. No DNA sequence was recorded.